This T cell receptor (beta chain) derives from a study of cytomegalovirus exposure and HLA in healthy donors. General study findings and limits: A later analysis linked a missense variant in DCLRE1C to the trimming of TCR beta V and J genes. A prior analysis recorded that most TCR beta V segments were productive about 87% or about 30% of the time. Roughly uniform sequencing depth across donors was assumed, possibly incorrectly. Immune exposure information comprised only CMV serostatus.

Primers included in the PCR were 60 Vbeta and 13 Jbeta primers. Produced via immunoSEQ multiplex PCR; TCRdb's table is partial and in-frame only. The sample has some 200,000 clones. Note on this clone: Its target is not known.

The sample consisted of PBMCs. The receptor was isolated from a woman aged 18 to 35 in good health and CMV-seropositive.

In nucleotides, the CDR3 is TGTGCCAGTAGCCGCCGGGACAGGGCTTTTGAGACCCAGTACTTC. It yields the protein CASSRRDRAFETQYF. The chain has TRBV19 and TRBJ2-5; TRBD1 aligns across 9 bases. The V and J ends lost 6 bases and 5 bases, in that order; junction bases with no gene match: 10. CDR1 and CDR2 (germline): LNHDA, SQIVND (reference sequence). The CDR3 runs to 15 residues.